This T cell receptor beta chain was identified during a study of cytomegalovirus exposure and HLA in healthy donors. Study outcomes and limitations: Many donors carried some public TCRs, although rarity characterized most TCR sequences. High specificity and sensitivity for cytomegalovirus status were reported for the classifier.

Each donor was nominally healthy when sampled (though unrecorded immune exposures were likely). A remark on this clone: The target antigen is unknown.

The PCR used 60 Vbeta and 13 Jbeta primers. Sequencing used immunoSEQ multiplex PCR; TCRdb keeps in-frame clones, though not all of them. The sample consists of about 89,000 clones, around 85% of them appearing once. The V and J ends lost 7 bases and 0 bases respectively, with 11 bases between them. CDR1 is SNHLY and CDR2 is FYNNEI in the germline V gene. The CDR3 is 14 residues long. The sequenced sample consisted of PBMCs. The chain uses TRBV2 and TRBJ2-3; D is unresolved. The clonotype originates from a man aged 40-50 years in good health and CMV-seropositive. CDR3 loop: CASTRSSSTDTQYF. The CDR3 DNA follows: TGTGCCAGCACGCGGTCCTCTAGCACAGATACGCAGTATTTT. The full variable domain, with the rest looked up from reference TRBV2 and TRBJ2-3, is EPEVTQTPSHQVTQMGQEVILRCVPISNHLYFYWYRQILGQKVEFLVSFYNNEISEKSEIFDDQFSVERPDGSNFTLKIRSTKLEDSAMYFCASTRSSSTDTQYFGPGTRLTVL.